These 22 T cell receptor beta chains were all obtained from the same sample, sequenced in a study of T cells after yellow fever vaccination. TCRdb called the 5' RACE reads again in MiXCR, with one record for every CDR3 protein. This sample yields 250,000 to 400,000 distinct CDR3 sequences, of which 3.5% to 4.5% are seen a single time; roughly a fifth belongs to the top ten. The sample here was PBMCs, taken 15 days after the yellow fever booster vaccination. These receptors were collected from a man younger than 35 who received the YFV17D yellow fever vaccine.

This clonotype was counted ten times or more. The chain employs TRBV12-3 or TRBV12-4 and TRBJ1-1; D is unclear. CDR3 length equals 17 residues. The V and J ends lost 0 bases and 0 bases respectively, with 14 bases between them. CDR3 protein: CASSLAWASRMNTEAFF. CDR3 bases: TGTGCCAGCAGTTTAGCCTGGGCCAGCCGGATGAACACTGAAGCTTTCTTT.

This clonotype was detected ten times or more. The V and J genes are TRBV7-9 and TRBJ2-7, with TRBD1 matching 7 bases. V shed 5 bases, J shed 2 bases, and the junction held 6 bases outside the gene matches. This CDR3 has 14 residues. The germline V gene encodes CDR1 SEHNR and CDR2 FQNEAQ (reference sequence). The CDR3 nucleotides read TGTGCCAGCAGCCCCCGGGACAGTACCTACGAGCAGTACTTC. Translating it yields CASSPRDSTYEQYF.

The chain uses TRBV19 and TRBJ2-5; no clear D. V lost 5 bases and J lost 5, with 15 bases in between. This CDR3 contains 14 residues. Per germline, CDR1 LNHDA and CDR2 SQIVND (reference sequence). CDR3 residues: CASSPVGILETQYF. The DNA of the CDR3 is TGTGCCAGTAGTCCCGTAGGAATTCTGGAGACCCAGTACTTC.

The chain has TRBV19 and TRBJ1-1; 9 bases are shared with TRBD1. Per the germline V gene, CDR1 is LNHDA and CDR2 is SQIVND (reference sequence). The V segment lost 5 bases and the J segment 7 bases; nucleotides outside the gene matches: 5. CDR3 size: 13 residues. The CDR3 DNA sequence: TGTGCCAGTAGTCTCTGGACAGGGGTTGAAGCTTTCTTT. This gives the protein CASSLWTGVEAFF. Full variable domain (rest looked up from reference TRBV19 and TRBJ1-1): DGGITQSPKYLFRKEGQNVTLSCEQNLNHDAMYWYRQDPGQGLRLIYYSQIVNDFQKGDIAEGYSVSREKKESFPLTVTSAQKNPTAFYLCASSLWTGVEAFFGQGTRLTVV.

In its sample, this clonotype was seen many times. J is TRBJ1-1 and V is TRBV24-1; 9 bases agree with TRBD1. From germline, CDR1 is KGHDR and CDR2 SFDVKD. V lost 7 bases, J lost 4 bases, and 3 bases stayed unmatched. The CDR3 runs 13 residues. CDR3 sequence (DNA): TGTGCCACCAGAGGGACAGGGACCACTGAAGCTTTCTTT. It encodes CATRGTGTTEAFF.

This clonotype was observed a handful of times. The V gene is TRBV7-9, the J gene TRBJ2-1, with 7 bases identical to TRBD2. Losses at the gene ends were 4 bases for V and 6 bases for J; bases not matched to a gene: 9. The CDR3 totals 15 residues. Germline V gene lookup returns CDR1 SEHNR and CDR2 FQNEAQ (reference sequence). For the CDR3, the DNA is TGTGCCAGCAGCTCTGGACTAGGGGCCGGCAATGAGCAGTTCTTC. Protein sequence: CASSSGLGAGNEQFF.

In this sample, this clonotype turned up many times. The chain employs TRBV7-8 and TRBJ1-6, with 7 nucleotides matching TRBD1. The CDR3 loop spans 15 amino acids. Per germline, CDR1 SGHVS and CDR2 FQNEAQ. Losses at the gene ends were 5 bases for V and 8 bases for J; bases not matched to a gene: 9. The CDR3, as DNA: TGTGCCAGCAGCACAGAGGGACAGCTCGATTCACCCCTCCACTTT. It codes for CASSTEGQLDSPLHF.

The table lists this clonotype with a few counts. The J gene is TRBJ2-3, the V gene TRBV11-2; weak D call: TRBD1 (6 bases). The CDR3 loop spans 16 amino acids. The germline V gene has CDR1 SGHAT and CDR2 FQNNGV. Trimming removed 5 bases from V and 6 bases from J, with 21 bases in between. The CDR3 sequence is CASSEDRRGGRDTQYF. The CDR3 DNA sequence: TGTGCCAGCAGCGAGGACAGACGAGGCGGAAGGGATACGCAGTATTTT.

This clonotype was seen a few times. This chain uses TRBV25-1 with TRBJ2-5; 7 positions agree with TRBD1. This CDR3 comprises 12 residues. Germline CDR1 MGHDK, CDR2 SYGVNS. J lost 7 bases, V lost 8 bases, and 7 bases had no gene match. DNA of the CDR3: TGTGCCAGCGGGGGACCAGGGGGGACCCAGTACTTC. This codes for CASGGPGGTQYF.

This clonotype was seen at least ten times. The chain combines TRBV5-5 with TRBJ2-3; tentative D call: TRBD2 (7 bases). Germline-derived CDR1 and CDR2 are SGHKS and YYEKEE (reference sequence). Trimming left V 2 bases short and J 0 bases short, with 16 bases between. The CDR3 is 17 amino acids. DNA of the CDR3: TGTGCCAGCAGCTTTCTGGCGGGGGCTTGGAGCACAGATACGCAGTATTTT. Translation gives CASSFLAGAWSTDTQYF.

This clonotype was picked up a small number of times. V is TRBV5-1 and J is TRBJ2-1; 7 bases match TRBD2. The germline gives CDR1 SGHRS, CDR2 YFSETQ. V was pared by 4 bases and J by 7 bases, with 8 bases of the junction left unmatched. The CDR3 has 14 residues. The CDR3 here is CASSQSGAGNEQFF. CDR3 nucleotides: TGCGCCAGCAGCCAATCAGGAGCGGGGAATGAGCAGTTCTTC.

This clonotype was observed many times. The chain links TRBV6-5 to TRBJ1-4; 7 bases align to TRBD1. CDR1 and CDR2 from the germline V gene are MNHEY and SVGAGI. The CDR3 consists of 19 residues. V lost 6 bases, J lost 0 bases, and 16 bases stayed unmatched. This chain's CDR3 is CASSLTGSSIRATNEKLFF. For the CDR3, the DNA is TGTGCCAGCAGCCTGACAGGGTCTAGTATTCGGGCAACTAATGAAAAACTGTTTTTT.

This clonotype was detected only a few times. This chain uses TRBV7-9 with TRBJ2-2, with D perhaps matching TRBD1 (6 bases). The V gene's germline CDR1 is SEHNR and CDR2 FQNEAQ (reference sequence). The CDR3 is made up of 12 amino acids. The V end was cut by 6 bases, the J end by 6 bases, with 8 bases between. CDR3 DNA sequence: TGTGCCAGCAGGCGACAGGCCGGGGAGCTGTTTTTT. This sequence encodes CASRRQAGELFF.

Many counts were recorded for this clonotype. The chain couples TRBV5-5 to TRBJ1-5; D uncertain. This CDR3 comprises 14 residues. Germline V gene data show CDR1 as SGHKS and CDR2 as YYEKEE (reference sequence). The V and J ends lost 2 bases and 7 bases respectively, with 13 bases between them. The CDR3 here is CASSFSSTGQPQHF. The DNA for the CDR3 is TGTGCCAGCAGCTTCAGTAGTACGGGGCAGCCCCAGCATTTT.

In its sample, this clonotype was seen many times. The genes are TRBV5-6 and TRBJ2-7; D gene unclear. The CDR3 consists of 14 residues. CDR1 is SGHDT and CDR2 is YYEEEE in the germline V gene. V shed 1 base and J shed 4 bases, with 12 bases lying between them. The CDR3 is CASSLSRKMYEQYF. The CDR3 DNA is TGTGCCAGCAGCTTGTCAAGGAAAATGTACGAGCAGTACTTC.

The chain links TRBV13 to TRBJ1-4; D gene uncertain. Trimming removed 1 base from V and 7 bases from J, with 7 bases in between. The CDR3 consists of 13 residues. Germline CDR1 PRHDT, CDR2 FYEKMQ (reference sequence). CDR3 sequence: CASSLERGEKLFF. In DNA, the CDR3 is TGTGCCAGCAGCTTAGAACGGGGTGAAAAACTGTTTTTT.

This clonotype was recorded many times. The chain joins TRBV20-1 to TRBJ2-7, with 7 nucleotides matching TRBD1. CDR1 is DFQATT and CDR2 is SNEGSKA in the germline V gene (reference sequence). The CDR3 consists of 14 residues. The J segment lost 6 bases and the V segment lost 3 bases, leaving 11 bases of the junction unmatched. The CDR3 coding sequence is TGCAGTGCTAGGAGCGACAGGGTCGAGAGCGAGCAGTACGTC. It specifies CSARSDRVESEQYV.

The table lists this clonotype with many counts. This CDR3 is CATSRVGETQYF. CDR3 coding DNA: TGTGCCACCAGCAGAGTGGGCGAGACCCAGTACTTC. The J gene is TRBJ2-5, the V gene TRBV15; D uncertain. Germline values: CDR1 LNHNV, CDR2 YYDKDF (reference sequence). The CDR3 extends over 12 amino acids. V was trimmed by 1 base and J by 5 bases, leaving 5 bases between them.

This clonotype turned up a few times. The rearrangement joins TRBV7-2 to TRBJ2-5, with D possibly being TRBD2 (6 bases). This CDR3 is 17 amino acids long. Per the germline V gene, CDR1 is SGHTA and CDR2 is FQGNSA. V gave up 0 bases and J gave up 4 bases, with 18 bases separating them. The CDR3 sequence is CASSLAQIQWGGETQYF. In DNA, the CDR3 is TGTGCCAGCAGCTTAGCGCAGATCCAGTGGGGAGGAGAGACCCAGTACTTC.

This clonotype has a count of ten or more. The chain joins TRBV10-2 to TRBJ2-1; D unresolved. This CDR3 region has 14 residues. Germline V gives CDR1 WSHSY, CDR2 SAAADI. Trimming took 4 bases from V and 1 from J, leaving 8 bases between them. Written as DNA, the CDR3 is TGCGCCAGCAGTGCCGCTAGTTCCTACAATGAGCAGTTCTTC. This translates into CASSAASSYNEQFF.

This chain joins TRBV4-2 and TRBJ2-1; D is uncertain. CDR1 and CDR2 (germline): LGHNA, YNFKEQ. This CDR3 contains 15 residues. V was trimmed by 0 bases and J by 0 bases, leaving 6 bases between them. The DNA of the CDR3 is TGTGCCAGCAGCCAAGACGTCAGCTCCTACAATGAGCAGTTCTTC. Residues: CASSQDVSSYNEQFF.

This clonotype was counted ten times or more. The chain carries TRBV7-8 and TRBJ2-5; no clear D gene. Germline V CDR1 and CDR2: SGHVS, FQNEAQ. This CDR3 has 13 amino acids. Trimming removed 3 bases at V and 5 bases at J, with 10 bases between. CDR3 residues: CASSFQDEETQYF. Written as DNA, the CDR3 is TGTGCCAGCAGCTTCCAGGACGAGGAGACCCAGTACTTC.